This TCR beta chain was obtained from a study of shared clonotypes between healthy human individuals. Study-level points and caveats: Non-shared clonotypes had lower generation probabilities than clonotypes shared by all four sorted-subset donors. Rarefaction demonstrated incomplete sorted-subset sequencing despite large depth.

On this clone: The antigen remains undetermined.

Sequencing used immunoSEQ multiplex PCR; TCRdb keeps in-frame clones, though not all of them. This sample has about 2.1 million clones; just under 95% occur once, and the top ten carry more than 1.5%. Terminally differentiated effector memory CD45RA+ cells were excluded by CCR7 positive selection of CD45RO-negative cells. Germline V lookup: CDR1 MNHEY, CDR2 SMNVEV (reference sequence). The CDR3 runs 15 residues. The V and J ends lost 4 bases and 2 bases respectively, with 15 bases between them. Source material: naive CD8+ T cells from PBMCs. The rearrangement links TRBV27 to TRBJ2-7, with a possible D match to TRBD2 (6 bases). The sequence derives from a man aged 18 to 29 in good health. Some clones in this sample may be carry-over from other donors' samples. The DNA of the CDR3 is TGTGCCAGCAGTTGGGGTCTTGCTAGCGCCTACGAGCAGTACTTC. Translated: CASSWGLASAYEQYF.